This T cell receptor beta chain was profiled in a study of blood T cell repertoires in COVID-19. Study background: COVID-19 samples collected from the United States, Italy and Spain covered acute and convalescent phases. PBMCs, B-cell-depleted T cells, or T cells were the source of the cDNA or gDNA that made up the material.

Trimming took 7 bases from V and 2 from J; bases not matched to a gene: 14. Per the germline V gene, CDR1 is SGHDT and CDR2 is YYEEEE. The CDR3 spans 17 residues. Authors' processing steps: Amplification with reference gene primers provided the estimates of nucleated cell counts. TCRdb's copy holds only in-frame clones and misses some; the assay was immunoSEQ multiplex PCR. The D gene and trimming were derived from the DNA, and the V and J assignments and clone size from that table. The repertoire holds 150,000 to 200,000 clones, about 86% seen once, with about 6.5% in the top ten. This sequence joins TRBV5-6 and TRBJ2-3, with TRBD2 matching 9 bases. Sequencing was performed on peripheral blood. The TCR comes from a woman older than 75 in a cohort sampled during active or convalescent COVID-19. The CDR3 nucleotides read TGTGCCAGCGGGCGCCCTGGGGTAGCGGGGGTCACAGATACGCAGTATTTT. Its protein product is CASGRPGVAGVTDTQYF.